This passage covers 4 T cell receptor beta chains from one sample sequenced in a study of brain T cells in children with intractable seizures. Assay used: immunoSEQ multiplex PCR; TCRdb lists only in-frame clones, some missing. This table has fewer than 80,000 clones, around 96% appearing once. Material: peripheral blood, obtained at surgery. The origin of the receptors is a boy under two years old with focal cortical dysplasia and intractable seizures.

V is TRBV2 and J is TRBJ1-1, with 7 bases that match TRBD1. This CDR3 is 14 amino acids long. The trim removed 11 bases at V and 7 bases at J, leaving 16 bases unmatched. Germline assignment: CDR1 SNHLY and CDR2 FYNNEI. The CDR3 reads CALTSQRGLDEAFF. CDR3 coding DNA: TGTGCCCTAACCTCTCAGAGGGGGCTTGATGAAGCTTTCTTT.

The chain links TRBV20-1 to TRBJ2-7, with a possible D match to TRBD2 (6 bases). There are 14 residues in the CDR3. V lost 3 bases, J lost 3 bases, and 15 bases lay in between. CDR1 is DFQATT and CDR2 is SNEGSKA in the germline V gene (reference sequence). In nucleotides, the CDR3 is TGCAGTGCTAGTCCCCGGAGGAGGGTCTACGAGCAGTACTTC. Its protein product is CSASPRRRVYEQYF.

J is TRBJ2-1 and V is TRBV15; 9 bases line up with TRBD2. The CDR3 runs to 15 residues. CDR1 LNHNV and CDR2 YYDKDF come from the germline V gene (reference sequence). V trimming: 5 bases; J trimming: 9 bases; junction bases outside the gene matches: 11. CDR3 DNA: TGTGCCACCAGCGGGGAAAGCGGGAGGAAGGTTGAGCAGTTCTTC. Its translation: CATSGESGRKVEQFF.

This clone has just a few counts. The V and J genes are TRBV4-2 and TRBJ1-2, with D unresolved. Trimming removed 1 base at V and 3 bases at J, with 21 bases between. CDR3 length equals 18 residues. The germline gives CDR1 LGHNA, CDR2 YNFKEQ. The CDR3 sequence is CASSQGPFTADAYYGYTF. The CDR3 bases are TGTGCCAGCAGCCAAGGACCCTTTACCGCGGACGCATACTATGGCTACACCTTC.